This T cell receptor (beta chain) came from a study of cytomegalovirus exposure and HLA in healthy donors. Findings of the study overall: Fewer N-insertions (relative to the roughly 700-donor mean) were reportedly seen in an Asian-associated ancestry cluster in a later analysis. Later on, an analysis showed TCR association rates differing by HLA locus, with DRB1 the most and HLA-C the fewest. In a later analysis, V- and J-gene trimming of beta chains associated with a DCLRE1C missense variant, replicated independently.

The germline V gene has CDR1 MNHNY and CDR2 SVGAGI (reference sequence). J gave up 3 bases and V 6 bases, and 0 bases lay outside the gene matches. The CDR3 is 13 residues long. As concerns this clone: Its target is not known.

In the PCR, 60 Vbeta and 13 Jbeta primers were used. Measured with immunoSEQ multiplex PCR; TCRdb has only the in-frame clones, and not every one. This repertoire shows around 98,000 clones, around 80% found once; its top ten account for approximately 1.3%. The receptor comes from a man aged 40-55 years in good health and CMV-seronegative. The chain couples TRBV6-6 to TRBJ2-3; TRBD1 aligns across 10 bases. The sequenced sample consisted of PBMCs. The CDR3 sequence is CASRDRGTDTQYF. CDR3 DNA sequence: TGTGCCAGCAGGGACAGGGGGACAGATACGCAGTATTTT.